Below are 30 T cell receptor beta chains sequenced from a single sample in a study of Tregs in tolerant kidney transplant recipients (dated by TCRdb to the late 2010s). The library was generated by the immunoSEQ multiplex PCR assay. TCRdb limited this immuneACCESS table to in-frame rearrangements with V and J called. A share of clones is missing; checked studies link under half to unresolved V genes, and the rest is unexplained. For this sample the table gives 90,000 or so clones, of which just over 90% were detected only once. The top ten clonotypes cover 4.5% to 5% of the sample. Sequenced sample: CD8+ T cells from blood. These receptors came from a human donor in good health.

The chain has TRBV11-2 and TRBJ2-1, with 7 bases that match TRBD2. CDR1 and CDR2 from the germline V gene are SGHAT and FQNNGV. The CDR3 runs to 17 residues. With V trimmed by 5 bases and J by 0 bases, 10 bases remained unmatched. In DNA, the CDR3 is TGTGCCAGCAGCAACCCCCTTGGCGGGGGCTCCTACAATGAGCAGTTCTTC. Its protein is CASSNPLGGGSYNEQFF.

This clone was seen at least ten times. The rearrangement joins TRBV7-2 to TRBJ2-3; TRBD2 matches 10 bases. The germline V gene has CDR1 SGHTA and CDR2 FQGNSA. This CDR3 contains 15 residues. The V gene end was trimmed by 0 bases and the J gene end by 7 bases; junction bases not matched to a gene: 4. CDR3 DNA: TGTGCCAGCAGCTTAGCGGCTAGCGGGGGAAATACGCAGTATTTT. Translation: CASSLAASGGNTQYF.

This sequence joins TRBV18 and TRBJ2-1; 8 bases are a match to TRBD2. CDR3 length equals 17 residues. Trimming cost V 0 bases and J 8 bases; bases outside gene matches: 12. The germline V gene encodes CDR1 KGHSH and CDR2 LQKENI. DNA for the CDR3: TGTGCCAGCTCACCACCGTCCAGCGGGAGAATATGGGATGAGCAGTTCTTC. This gives the protein CASSPPSSGRIWDEQFF. Supplemented by reference TRBV18 and TRBJ2-1, the full variable domain reads NAGVMQNPRHLVRRRGQEARLRCSPMKGHSHVYWYRQLPEEGLKFMVYLQKENIIDESGMPKERFSAEFPKEGPSILRIQQVVRGDSAAYFCASSPPSSGRIWDEQFFGPGTRLTVL.

This clone appeared once. The J gene is TRBJ2-7, the V gene TRBV9; TRBD2 matches at 14 bases. The germline gives CDR1 SGDLS, CDR2 YYNGEE. The CDR3 length is 16 residues. V lost 0 bases to trimming and J lost 4 bases; unmatched junction nucleotides: 3. CDR3 loop: CASSVGGTSGRYEQYF. The CDR3 nucleotides read TGTGCCAGCAGCGTAGGAGGGACTAGCGGGAGATACGAGCAGTACTTC. The whole variable domain, filled in from reference TRBV9 and TRBJ2-7, reads DSGVTQTPKHLITATGQRVTLRCSPRSGDLSVYWYQQSLDQGLQFLIQYYNGEERAKGNILERFSAQQFPDLHSELNLSSLELGDSALYFCASSVGGTSGRYEQYFGPGTRLTVT.

This chain joins TRBV27 and TRBJ1-1; no firm D call. Germline lookup yields CDR1 MNHEY and CDR2 SMNVEV (reference sequence). The CDR3 has 15 residues. Trimming stripped 2 bases from V and 2 bases from J, with 12 bases between. The CDR3 region has the DNA TGTGCCAGCAGTTTAATCAGGACCGGAAACACTGAAGCTTTCTTT. Amino acid sequence: CASSLIRTGNTEAFF.

For the CDR3, the DNA is TGCGCCAGCAGCTTGGAAACAGGGGGAAACTATGGCTACACCTTC. It yields the protein CASSLETGGNYGYTF. The chain couples TRBV5-1 to TRBJ1-2; 8 nucleotides match TRBD1. With 0 bases clipped from V and 2 bases from J, the junction kept 3 bases outside the gene matches. CDR1 is SGHRS and CDR2 is YFSETQ in the germline V gene. There are 15 residues in the CDR3.

The sample holds one count of this clone. The sample contains more than one DNA sequence encoding this CDR3. The rearrangement uses TRBV9 and TRBJ2-3; 9 nucleotides align to TRBD1. V dropped 2 bases and J dropped 3; count of bases not matched to a gene: 4. The CDR3 is made up of 15 amino acids. CDR1 and CDR2 from the germline V gene are SGDLS and YYNGEE. The CDR3 DNA follows: TGTGCCAGCAGCGTTGGGGGGACAGGGACAGATACGCAGTATTTT. Translated: CASSVGGTGTDTQYF.

The chain recombines TRBV2 with TRBJ2-2; 8 bases align to TRBD2. The CDR3 totals 15 residues. V trimming: 7 bases; J trimming: 0 bases; junction bases outside the gene matches: 4. CDR1 is SNHLY and CDR2 is FYNNEI in the germline V gene. The CDR3 region has the DNA TGTGCCAGCACCCCGGGACTAGCGAACACCGGGGAGCTGTTTTTT. It yields the protein CASTPGLANTGELFF.

The sample holds one count of this clone. The chain employs TRBV10-3 and TRBJ2-5, with 9 positions matching TRBD2. The CDR3 consists of 19 residues. The junction had 18 bases not matched to a gene; V was cut back by 2 bases and J by 5 bases. Germline V gene sequence: CDR1 ENHRY, CDR2 SYGVKD. The chain's CDR3 is CAISEARGRAKLDVETQYF. The CDR3 coding sequence is TGTGCCATCAGTGAGGCTCGCGGGAGGGCCAAGCTCGACGTGGAGACCCAGTACTTC.

CDR3 loop: CASSGRDRGYSPLHF. DNA for the CDR3: TGTGCCAGCAGCGGGCGGGACAGAGGGTATTCACCCCTCCACTTT. The chain employs TRBV7-9 and TRBJ1-6, with 7 nucleotides matching TRBD1. CDR3 length equals 15 residues. Germline CDR1 and CDR2: SEHNR and FQNEAQ (reference sequence). The junction had 9 bases not matched to a gene; V was cut back by 5 bases and J by 8 bases.

The chain joins TRBV28 to TRBJ2-1; TRBD2 aligns across 10 bases. CDR1 MDHEN and CDR2 SYDVKM come from the germline V gene. This CDR3 spans 15 amino acids. Germline trimming cut 3 bases from V and 4 bases from J; bases unmatched to any gene: 3. CDR3 coding DNA: TGTGCCAGCAGTTTGGGGACTAGCGAGTACAATGAGCAGTTCTTC. This gives the protein CASSLGTSEYNEQFF.

This sequence joins TRBV5-1 and TRBJ2-6; D gene unclear. CDR1 is SGHRS and CDR2 is YFSETQ in the germline V gene. This CDR3 spans 15 amino acids. Between the trimmed V and J ends, which lost 1 base and 1 base, there was a span of 6 bases. The CDR3 DNA follows: TGCGCCAGCAGCTTGTGGGCGTCTGGGGCCAACGTCCTGACTTTC. As protein: CASSLWASGANVLTF.

This chain joins TRBV7-6 and TRBJ2-2, with D possibly being TRBD1 or TRBD2 (5 bases each). Germline CDR1 is SGHVS and CDR2 is FNYEAQ. The CDR3 is 12 amino acids. V lost 6 bases and J lost 7, with 9 bases in between. The CDR3 sequence: CASSRGVGELFF. As DNA, the CDR3 is TGTGCCAGCAGTCGAGGGGTCGGGGAGCTGTTTTTT.

The chain joins TRBV16 to TRBJ2-7; 7 nucleotides line up with TRBD2. The CDR3 sequence is 14 residues long. J was trimmed by 4 bases and V by 4 bases; bases with no gene match: 7. The V gene's germline CDR1 is KGHSY and CDR2 FQNENV. This CDR3 reads CASSLPLREYEQYF. The CDR3 coding sequence is TGTGCCAGCAGCCTTCCTTTGCGGGAGTACGAGCAGTACTTC.

This chain connects TRBV5-5 to TRBJ2-1; the D gene could be TRBD1 or TRBD2 (6 bases each). Per the germline V gene, CDR1 is SGHKS and CDR2 is YYEKEE (reference sequence). The V gene lost 3 bases and the J gene lost 8 bases, with 12 bases spanning the gap. The CDR3 covers 13 residues. CDR3 sequence (DNA): TGTGCCAGCAGCTATGGGGGGCGTGATGAGCAGTTCTTC. Translated, it gives CASSYGGRDEQFF.

The rearrangement uses TRBV19 and TRBJ1-2, with D perhaps TRBD1 (6 bases). The CDR3 spans 17 residues. V was cut by 3 bases and J by 6 bases, with 23 bases left in between. CDR1 LNHDA and CDR2 SQIVND come from the germline V gene (reference sequence). Here the CDR3 reads CASSMGTFPALPDGYTF. The CDR3 nucleotides are TGTGCCAGTAGTATGGGGACATTTCCCGCCCTCCCCGATGGCTACACCTTC.

V is TRBV27 and J is TRBJ2-1; the D is unclear. V lost 2 bases, J lost 0 bases, and 8 bases lay in between. Germline CDR1 and CDR2: MNHEY and SMNVEV (reference sequence). The CDR3 runs to 15 residues. In DNA form, the CDR3 reads TGTGCCAGCAGTTTAGGCCCGGGCTCCTACAATGAGCAGTTCTTC. Protein: CASSLGPGSYNEQFF.

The chain has TRBV19 and TRBJ1-2, with D possibly being TRBD1 (5 bases). CDR3 size: 18 residues. Per germline, CDR1 LNHDA and CDR2 SQIVND (reference sequence). V was trimmed by 10 bases and J by 4 bases, leaving 31 bases between them. CDR3 DNA sequence: TGTGCCACCCCCCATAATGTAAAAGGTGGGGGAAGGGGCTATGGCTACACCTTC. Protein: CATPHNVKGGGRGYGYTF.

The rearrangement uses TRBV7-9 and TRBJ1-4; the D is unclear. Looked up from germline, CDR1 is SEHNR and CDR2 is FQNEAQ (reference sequence). V lost 2 bases, J lost 5 bases, and 12 bases lay in between. The CDR3 is 15 amino acids. DNA for the CDR3: TGTGCCAGCAGCTTAATCCGGACGCTCAATGAAAAACTGTTTTTT. Translated, it gives CASSLIRTLNEKLFF.

The CDR3 DNA is TGTGCCAGCAGTGTCCGGCGGGGATCCTACGAGCAGTACTTC. Its protein is CASSVRRGSYEQYF. This chain joins TRBV2 and TRBJ2-7, with D possibly being TRBD2 (6 bases). The germline CDR1 and CDR2 sequences are SNHLY and FYNNEI. The V gene lost 4 bases and the J gene lost 1 base, with 11 bases spanning the gap. The CDR3 extends over 14 amino acids.

J is TRBJ2-7 and V is TRBV30; perhaps TRBD1 as D (5 bases). V was clipped by 0 bases and J by 0 bases, with 9 bases between them. The CDR3 spans 14 residues. In germline, CDR1 is GTSNPN, CDR2 SVGIG (reference sequence). The CDR3 spells CAWSVGASSYEQYF. The CDR3 bases are TGTGCCTGGAGTGTAGGGGCGTCCTCCTACGAGCAGTACTTC. The variable domain in full, completed from reference TRBV30 and TRBJ2-7, reads SQTIHQWPATLVQPVGSPLSLECTVEGTSNPNLYWYRQAAGRGLQLLFYSVGIGQISSEVPQNLSASRPQDRQFILSSKKLLLSDSGFYLCAWSVGASSYEQYFGPGTRLTVT.

The chain uses TRBV27 and TRBJ1-4; a possible D gene is TRBD1 (6 bases). Trimming removed 8 bases from V and 7 bases from J, with 17 bases in between. The CDR3 is 14 amino acids. Germline loops: CDR1 MNHEY, CDR2 SMNVEV (reference sequence). CDR3 sequence reads: CASGRGTGGEKLFF. DNA for the CDR3: TGTGCCAGCGGTAGGGGGACCGGGGGTGAAAAACTGTTTTTT.

The chain links TRBV6-1 to TRBJ2-7, with D possibly matching TRBD1 (6 bases). This CDR3 contains 17 residues. V lost 1 base and J lost 0, with 16 bases in between. The germline V gene has CDR1 MNHNS and CDR2 SASEGT. CDR3 nucleotides: TGTGCCAGCAGTGAAGTTCTTGGGCAGGGGATCTCCTACGAGCAGTACTTC. It codes for CASSEVLGQGISYEQYF.

The V and J genes are TRBV7-8 and TRBJ2-7; D is uncertain. Germline V gene lookup returns CDR1 SGHVS and CDR2 FQNEAQ. The CDR3 extends over 13 amino acids. Deletions cut 2 bases from V and 0 bases from J, with 5 bases between. The CDR3 coding sequence is TGTGCCAGCAGCTTATTTAGCTCCTACGAGCAGTACTTC. Its protein product is CASSLFSSYEQYF.

V and J are TRBV7-2 and TRBJ1-2; a possible D gene is TRBD1 (6 bases). The CDR3 has 14 residues. Trimming pared 4 bases from V and 4 bases from J, leaving 13 bases between. CDR1 SGHTA and CDR2 FQGNSA come from the germline V gene. The CDR3 loop is CASSSRTVLYGYTF. CDR3 nucleotides: TGTGCCAGCAGCTCTCGGACAGTCCTCTATGGCTACACCTTC.

In its sample, this clone was seen a few times. The V gene is TRBV27, the J gene TRBJ2-2; 7 bases align to TRBD1. V was pared by 1 base and J by 5 bases, with 7 bases of the junction left unmatched. The germline gives CDR1 MNHEY, CDR2 SMNVEV (reference sequence). There are 16 residues in the CDR3. The CDR3 DNA reads as TGTGCCAGCAGTTTATATGGGGACAGCCGAACCGGGGAGCTGTTTTTT. This encodes CASSLYGDSRTGELFF.

The CDR3 nucleotides are TGTGCCAGCAGCACCGGGACCTTCTACGAGCAGTACTTC. It codes for CASSTGTFYEQYF. The chain joins TRBV27 to TRBJ2-7; D tentatively reads TRBD1 or TRBD2 (5 bases each). V shed 6 bases and J shed 3 bases, with 12 bases lying between them. The CDR3 consists of 13 residues. CDR1 and CDR2 from the germline V gene are MNHEY and SMNVEV (reference sequence).

The genes are TRBV19 and TRBJ2-1; 14 positions match TRBD2. V shed 6 bases, J shed 9 bases, and the junction held 13 bases outside the gene matches. Germline-derived CDR1 and CDR2 are LNHDA and SQIVND (reference sequence). The CDR3 consists of 17 residues. CDR3 protein: CASSSWETSGRVGEQFF. The CDR3 nucleotides read TGTGCCAGTAGCTCCTGGGAGACTAGCGGGAGGGTTGGTGAGCAGTTCTTC.

This chain links TRBV4-1 with TRBJ2-1, with 8 bases aligning to TRBD2. The CDR3 extends over 14 amino acids. Trimming removed 4 bases from V and 12 bases from J; junction bases left unmatched: 11. CDR1 is MGHRA, CDR2 YSYEKL, per germline. CDR3 loop: CASSPPHVAGGQFF. The CDR3 DNA follows: TGCGCCAGCAGCCCCCCTCATGTCGCGGGGGGGCAGTTCTTC.

The V gene is TRBV27, the J gene TRBJ1-4; no clear D gene. Germline CDR1 reads MNHEY; CDR2 reads SMNVEV (reference sequence). V was clipped by 4 bases and J by 4 bases, with 13 bases between them. CDR3 size: 15 residues. For the CDR3, the DNA is TGTGCCAGCAGTTCCCACCCCGGGTATAATGAAAAACTGTTTTTT. Translating it yields CASSSHPGYNEKLFF.